Each of the 15 T cell receptor beta chains below was sequenced from the same sample in a study of blood T cell repertoires in COVID-19. This table comes from immunoSEQ multiplex PCR, and its TCRdb copy is limited to in-frame clones, with some not included. Found here are 40,000 to 55,000 clones, approximately 80% of them singletons; the top ten hold roughly an eighth. The sequencing input was peripheral blood. The receptors here all came from a human donor in a cohort sampled during active COVID-19.

The DNA for the CDR3 is TGTGCCAGCAGCTTGGACAGGCGCTCTGAAGCTTTCTTT. Its translation: CASSLDRRSEAFF. The V call is TRBV5-4, the J call TRBJ1-1, with D possibly being TRBD1 (5 bases). CDR3 length equals 13 residues. V was pared by 0 bases and J by 6 bases, with 9 bases between. From germline, CDR1 is SGHNT and CDR2 YYREEE (reference sequence).

Only one count was recorded for this clone. J is TRBJ2-5 and V is TRBV18; D call uncertain. The V gene's germline CDR1 is KGHSH and CDR2 LQKENI. The CDR3 is 15 residues long. Trimming pared 1 base from V and 3 bases from J, leaving 12 bases between. The CDR3 DNA reads as TGTGCCAGCTCACCACGGTCTACAGAAGAAGAGACCCAGTACTTC. Its translation is CASSPRSTEEETQYF.

This clone is labeled as large. The chain combines TRBV6-5 with TRBJ2-5; 7 bases are shared with TRBD2. This CDR3 is built from 15 residues. Germline CDR1 and CDR2: MNHEY and SVGAGI. The V segment lost 5 bases and the J segment 4 bases; nucleotides outside the gene matches: 10. The CDR3 DNA is TGTGCCAGCAGTCCCCTCGCGGGAGTAGGAGAGACCCAGTACTTC. It codes for CASSPLAGVGETQYF.

The CDR3 DNA reads TGCAGCGTCCGGGACAGCTACTATGGCTACACCTTC. Translated: CSVRDSYYGYTF. The genes are TRBV29-1 and TRBJ1-2, with 7 bases that match TRBD1. V lost 6 bases to trimming and J lost 3 bases; unmatched junction nucleotides: 4. The CDR3 has 12 residues. Per the germline V gene, CDR1 is SQVTM and CDR2 is ANQGSEA.

The chain has TRBV19 and TRBJ2-7, with 7 positions matching TRBD2. CDR1 is LNHDA and CDR2 is SQIVND in the germline V gene (reference sequence). This CDR3 has 14 amino acids. V dropped 3 bases and J dropped 7; count of bases not matched to a gene: 9. Here the CDR3 DNA reads TGTGCCAGTAGTATGAGGGAGGGCCTAGGGGAGCAGTACTTC. It specifies CASSMREGLGEQYF.

This chain uses TRBV24-1 with TRBJ2-5, with D possibly being TRBD2 (6 bases). The CDR3 covers 16 residues. The V gene lost 6 bases and the J gene lost 2 bases, with 18 bases spanning the gap. Germline V gives CDR1 KGHDR, CDR2 SFDVKD. The CDR3 DNA is TGTGCCACCAGTCGTGGGAGTAGCGGCAAACAAGAGACCCAGTACTTC. It yields the protein CATSRGSSGKQETQYF.

The chain is built from TRBV4-3 and TRBJ2-1; D gene ambiguous. The length of the CDR3 is 16 residues. The V end lost 1 base, the J end lost 0 bases, and 10 bases lay between the germline ends. Germline V lookup: CDR1 LGHNA, CDR2 YSLEER. The CDR3 spells CASSQAARLSYNEQFF. CDR3 nucleotides: TGCGCCAGCAGCCAAGCGGCAAGACTCTCCTACAATGAGCAGTTCTTC.

The chain uses TRBV28 and TRBJ2-5; no firm D call. CDR1 MDHEN and CDR2 SYDVKM come from the germline V gene. The V end lost 6 bases, the J end lost 5 bases, and 10 bases lay between the germline ends. The CDR3 covers 12 residues. The CDR3 coding sequence is TGTGCCAGCAGCCGCTATGAGGAGACCCAGTACTTC. Its translation: CASSRYEETQYF.

The rearrangement joins TRBV4-1 to TRBJ1-3, with D maybe TRBD1 (5 bases). The CDR3 extends over 16 amino acids. Trimming pared 3 bases from V and 0 bases from J, leaving 12 bases between. Per the germline V gene, CDR1 is MGHRA and CDR2 is YSYEKL. The CDR3 bases are TGCGCCAGCAGCCACCCGGGACTCCCCTCTGGAAACACCATATATTTT. It is translated as CASSHPGLPSGNTIYF.

The chain has TRBV27 and TRBJ2-7; D may be TRBD1 (6 bases). Germline V gene data show CDR1 as MNHEY and CDR2 as SMNVEV (reference sequence). The CDR3 totals 12 residues. The V end was cut by 6 bases, the J end by 6 bases, with 12 bases between. The CDR3 DNA follows: TGTGCCAGCAGCGACAGGTCCCGCGAGCAGTACTTC. This encodes CASSDRSREQYF.

The chain is built from TRBV30 and TRBJ1-6; tentatively, D is TRBD1 (5 bases). V was clipped by 0 bases and J by 7 bases, with 10 bases between them. The germline V gene has CDR1 GTSNPN and CDR2 SVGIG (reference sequence). The CDR3 extends over 14 amino acids. This CDR3 is CAWSVKGKNSPLHF. As DNA, the CDR3 is TGTGCCTGGAGTGTAAAGGGGAAAAATTCACCCCTCCACTTT.

This chain joins TRBV10-1 and TRBJ2-1, with TRBD2 identical over 9 bases. Trimming cost V 0 bases and J 9 bases; bases outside gene matches: 9. This CDR3 contains 16 residues. Germline CDR1 and CDR2: WNHNN and SYGVQD (reference sequence). The CDR3 here is CASSESLREGQGEQFF. CDR3 sequence (DNA): TGCGCCAGCAGTGAGTCGTTGCGGGAGGGCCAGGGTGAGCAGTTCTTC.

The chain employs TRBV5-6 and TRBJ2-4; D gene unclear. This CDR3 spans 15 amino acids. From germline, CDR1 is SGHDT and CDR2 YYEEEE. V was trimmed by 4 bases and J by 0 bases, leaving 11 bases between them. Here the CDR3 DNA reads TGTGCCAGCAGCCCGCTTAGTAGAGCCAAAAACATTCAGTACTTC. Its translation: CASSPLSRAKNIQYF. The full variable domain, its missing parts supplied by reference TRBV5-6 and TRBJ2-4, is DAGVTQSPTHLIKTRGQQVTLRCSPKSGHDTVSWYQQALGQGPQFIFQYYEEEERQRGNFPDRFSGHQFPNYSSELNVNALLLGDSALYLCASSPLSRAKNIQYFGAGTRLSVL.

This chain joins TRBV19 and TRBJ2-7; 7 bases align to TRBD2. V was clipped by 7 bases and J by 2 bases; unmatched bases: 5. The CDR3 has 13 residues. Germline CDR1 is LNHDA and CDR2 is SQIVND (reference sequence). CDR3 nucleotide sequence: TGTGCCAGTATGACTAGCCGAACCTACGAGCAGTACTTC. This codes for CASMTSRTYEQYF.

The rearrangement uses TRBV5-1 and TRBJ1-1, with a tentative D call TRBD1 (6 bases). V shed 7 bases and J shed 1 base, with 11 bases lying between them. The V gene's germline CDR1 is SGHRS and CDR2 YFSETQ. This CDR3 is 13 amino acids long. CDR3 DNA: TGCGCCAGCGGGGCAGGGGAGAACACTGAAGCTTTCTTT. It specifies CASGAGENTEAFF. The full variable domain, with the rest looked up from reference TRBV5-1 and TRBJ1-1, is KAGVTQTPRYLIKTRGQQVTLSCSPISGHRSVSWYQQTPGQGLQFLFEYFSETQRNKGNFPGRFSGRQFSNSRSEMNVSTLELGDSALYLCASGAGENTEAFFGQGTRLTVV.